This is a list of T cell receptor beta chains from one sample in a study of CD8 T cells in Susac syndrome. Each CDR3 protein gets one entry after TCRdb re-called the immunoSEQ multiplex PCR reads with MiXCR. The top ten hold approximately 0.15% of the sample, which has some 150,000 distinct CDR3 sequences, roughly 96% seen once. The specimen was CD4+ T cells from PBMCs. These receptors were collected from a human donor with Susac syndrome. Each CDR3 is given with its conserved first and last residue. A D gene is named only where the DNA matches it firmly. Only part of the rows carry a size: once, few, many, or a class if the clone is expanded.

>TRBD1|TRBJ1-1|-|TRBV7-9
CASTTSGTGGQGAFF
TGTGCCAGCACAACCTCCGGGACAGGGGGCCAGGGAGCTTTCTTT
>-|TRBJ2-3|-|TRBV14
CASSQGGSGTQYF
TGTGCCAGCAGCCAAGGAGGTAGCGGCACGCAGTATTTT
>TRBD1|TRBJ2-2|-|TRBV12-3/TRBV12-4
CASSLADRGELFF
TGTGCCAGCAGTTTAGCGGACAGGGGGGAGCTGTTTTTT
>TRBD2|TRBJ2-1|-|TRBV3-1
CASSLSGGAFYNEQFF
TGTGCCAGCAGCCTTAGCGGGGGGGCTTTCTACAATGAGCAGTTCTTC
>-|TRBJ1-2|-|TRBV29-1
CSVSGTGYGYTF
TGCAGCGTTAGTGGGACGGGCTATGGCTACACCTTC
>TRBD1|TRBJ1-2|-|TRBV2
CASSEGTGHGYTF
TGTGCCAGCAGTGAAGGGACAGGGCATGGCTACACCTTC
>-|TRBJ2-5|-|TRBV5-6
CASSLVTKQTQYF
TGTGCCAGCAGCTTGGTCACAAAGCAGACCCAGTACTTC
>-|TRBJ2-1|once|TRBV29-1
CSVVYRVGIGNEQFF
TGCAGCGTCGTGTACAGGGTGGGGATTGGGAATGAGCAGTTCTTC
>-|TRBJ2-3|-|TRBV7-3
CASSLGSGPAGADTQYF
TGTGCCAGCAGCTTAGGTTCGGGACCCGCCGGAGCAGATACGCAGTATTTT
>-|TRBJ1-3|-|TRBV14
CASSQVNTIYF
TGTGCCAGCAGCCAAGTAAACACCATATATTTT
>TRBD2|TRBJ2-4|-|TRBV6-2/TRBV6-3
CASSFPLAALNIQYF
TGTGCCAGCAGTTTTCCTCTAGCGGCCTTAAACATTCAGTACTTC
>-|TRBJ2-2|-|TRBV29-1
CSVPGRGTTGELFF
TGCAGCGTTCCAGGCAGGGGTACCACCGGGGAGCTGTTTTTT
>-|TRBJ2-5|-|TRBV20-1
CSARDRFETQYF
TGCAGTGCTAGAGATCGGTTCGAGACCCAGTACTTC
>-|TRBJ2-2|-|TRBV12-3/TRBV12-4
CASSLGVLTGELFF
TGTGCCAGCAGTTTGGGGGTATTGACCGGGGAGCTGTTTTTT
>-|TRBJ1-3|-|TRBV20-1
CSASGDVGNTIYF
TGCAGTGCTAGCGGGGACGTCGGAAACACCATATATTTT
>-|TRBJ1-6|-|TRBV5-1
CASSSDMNNSPLHF
TGCGCCAGCAGCTCGGACATGAATAATTCACCCCTCCACTTT
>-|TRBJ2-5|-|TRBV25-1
CASSESGAFGTQYF
TGTGCCAGCAGTGAATCGGGGGCGTTCGGGACCCAGTACTTC
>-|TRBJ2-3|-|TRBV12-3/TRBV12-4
CASSSNTGNTQYF
TGTGCCAGCAGTTCCAACACGGGGAATACGCAGTATTTT
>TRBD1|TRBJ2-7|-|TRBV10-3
CAISPINSGGSYEQYF
TGTGCCATCAGCCCCATAAACTCAGGGGGCTCCTACGAGCAGTACTTC
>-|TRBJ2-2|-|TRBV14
CASSQGQRFTGELFF
TGTGCCAGCAGCCAAGGCCAGAGGTTTACCGGGGAGCTGTTTTTT
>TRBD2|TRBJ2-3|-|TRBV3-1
CASSEGGLAGTWDTQYF
TGTGCCAGCAGCGAAGGGGGACTAGCGGGGACGTGGGATACGCAGTATTTT
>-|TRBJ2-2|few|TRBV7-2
CASSLVRDTGELFF
TGTGCCAGCAGCTTAGTTAGAGACACCGGGGAGCTGTTTTTT
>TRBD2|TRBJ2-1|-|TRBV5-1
CASSLPSSGHNEQFF
TGCGCCAGCAGCTTGCCGTCTAGCGGACACAATGAGCAGTTCTTC
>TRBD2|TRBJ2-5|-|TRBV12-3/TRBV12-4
CASSPSRGGETQYF
TGTGCCAGCAGTCCCTCGCGGGGGGGAGAGACCCAGTACTTC
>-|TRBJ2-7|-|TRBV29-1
CSVRRGGSDEQYF
TGCAGCGTTCGTAGGGGGGGGTCCGACGAGCAGTACTTC
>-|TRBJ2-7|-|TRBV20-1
CSAFRQGRDEQYF
TGCAGTGCTTTTCGACAGGGGAGGGACGAGCAGTACTTC
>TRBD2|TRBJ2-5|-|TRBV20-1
CSACRLAGEETQYF
TGCAGTGCTTGTAGACTAGCGGGGGAAGAGACCCAGTACTTC
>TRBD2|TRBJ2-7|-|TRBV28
CASSGPPGLAGLSYEQYF
TGTGCCAGCTCCGGGCCACCGGGACTAGCGGGACTATCCTACGAGCAGTACTTC
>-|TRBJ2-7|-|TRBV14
CASSHTGSSYLRF
TGTGCCAGCAGCCATACTGGCAGCAGCTACCTTAGATTC
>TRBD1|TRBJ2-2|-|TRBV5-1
CASKRGTENTGELFF
TGCGCCAGTAAGAGGGGGACAGAGAACACCGGGGAGCTGTTTTTT
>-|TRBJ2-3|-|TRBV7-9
CASGVIGTDTQYF
TGTGCCAGCGGCGTTATAGGCACAGATACGCAGTATTTT
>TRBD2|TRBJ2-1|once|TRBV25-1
CASTTNRGTMNNEQFF
TGTGCCAGCACAACGAACCGCGGGACTATGAACAATGAGCAGTTCTTC
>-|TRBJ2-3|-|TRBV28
CASSFRRGRADTQYF
TGTGCCAGCAGTTTCAGGCGGGGTAGGGCAGATACGCAGTATTTT
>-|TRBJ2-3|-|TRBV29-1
CSGRDGGEYF
TGCAGCGGCCGGGACGGCGGGGAGTATTTT
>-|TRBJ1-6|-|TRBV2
CASRQREAPLHF
TGTGCCAGCAGGCAAAGGGAGGCACCCCTCCACTTT
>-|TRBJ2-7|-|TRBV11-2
CASSLARIYMDEQYF
TGTGCCAGCAGCTTGGCTAGGATCTATATGGACGAGCAGTACTTC
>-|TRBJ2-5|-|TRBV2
CASSVPGSETQYF
TGTGCCAGCAGTGTGCCAGGGTCGGAGACCCAGTACTTC
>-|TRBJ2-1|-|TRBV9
CASRPGIQDEQFF
TGTGCCAGCAGACCAGGGATTCAGGATGAGCAGTTCTTC
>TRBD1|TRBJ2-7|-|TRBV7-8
CASSLRQGSIEQYF
TGTGCCAGCAGCCTAAGACAGGGCTCCATCGAGCAGTACTTC
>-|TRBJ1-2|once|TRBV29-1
CSVARGDLNYGYTF
TGCAGCGTCGCCAGAGGGGATTTGAACTATGGCTACACCTTC
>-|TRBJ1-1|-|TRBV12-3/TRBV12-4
CASTTLYTEAFF
TGTGCCAGCACCACCCTCTACACTGAAGCTTTCTTT
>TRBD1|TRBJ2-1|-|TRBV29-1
CSVRQGNEQFF
TGCAGCGTCCGACAGGGCAATGAGCAGTTCTTC
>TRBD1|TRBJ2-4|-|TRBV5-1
CASSFGQGAPDIQYF
TGCGCCAGCAGCTTTGGGCAGGGGGCGCCGGACATTCAGTACTTC
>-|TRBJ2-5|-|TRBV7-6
CASSPSVQQQETQYF
TGTGCCAGCAGCCCTTCTGTTCAGCAGCAAGAGACCCAGTACTTC
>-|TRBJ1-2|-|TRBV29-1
CSVEGNYGYTF
TGCAGCGTTGAAGGGAACTATGGCTACACCTTC
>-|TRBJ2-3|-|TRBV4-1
CASSQADFDTQYF
TGCGCCAGCAGCCAAGCTGATTTCGATACGCAGTATTTT
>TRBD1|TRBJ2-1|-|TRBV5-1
CASSLGTGRHNEQFF
TGCGCCAGCAGCTTAGGGACAGGGAGGCATAATGAGCAGTTCTTC
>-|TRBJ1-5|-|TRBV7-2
CASSGGNVNQPQHF
TGTGCCAGCAGCGGGGGGAATGTAAATCAGCCCCAGCATTTT
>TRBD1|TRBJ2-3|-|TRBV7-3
CASSSRTGTDTQYF
TGTGCCAGCAGCTCCCGGACAGGGACAGATACGCAGTATTTT
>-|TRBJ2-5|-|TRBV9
CASSVVPGYQETQYF
TGTGCCAGCAGCGTAGTCCCCGGGTACCAAGAGACCCAGTACTTC
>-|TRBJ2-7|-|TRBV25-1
CASSGAGTLYEQYF
TGTGCCAGCAGTGGAGCCGGGACCCTCTACGAGCAGTACTTC
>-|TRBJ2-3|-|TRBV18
CASSPGGTTDTQYF
TGTGCCAGCTCACCGGGGGGAACCACAGATACGCAGTATTTT
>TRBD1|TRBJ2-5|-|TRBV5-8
CASSLLPGGETQYF
TGTGCCAGCAGCTTGCTACCAGGGGGAGAGACCCAGTACTTC
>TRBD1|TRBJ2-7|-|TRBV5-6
CASSLKGTGYEQYF
TGTGCCAGCAGCTTGAAGGGGACAGGCTACGAGCAGTACTTC
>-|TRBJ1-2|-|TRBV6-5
CASSYFRAAEGYTF
TGTGCCAGCAGTTATTTCCGAGCAGCGGAGGGCTACACCTTC
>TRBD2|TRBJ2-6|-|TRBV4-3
CASSQDRASGESGANVLTF
TGCGCCAGCAGCCAAGATAGGGCTAGCGGGGAGTCTGGGGCCAACGTCCTGACTTTC